Below, 25 T cell receptor beta chains from the same sample are listed, as sequenced in a study of blood T cell repertoires in COVID-19 (TCRdb year 2020). The method behind the library was the immunoSEQ multiplex PCR assay. TCRdb took over this immuneACCESS table, retaining in-frame rearrangements with V and J assigned. Such tables are incomplete; in checked studies, under half of the missing clones stem from an unresolved V gene, and the remainder is unexplained. The sample table lists 130,000 or so clones, 84% of them with a count of one. The ten most abundant clones make up 1.4% to 1.5% of the sample. The sequenced sample was peripheral blood. Source of these receptors: a man aged 55 to 70 with acute or convalescent COVID-19.

The chain carries TRBV19 and TRBJ1-1; 12 nucleotides align to TRBD1. Unmatched junction bases numbered 9, after V lost 9 bases and J lost 4 bases. This CDR3 spans 15 amino acids. The V gene's germline CDR1 is LNHDA and CDR2 SQIVND (reference sequence). CDR3 DNA sequence: TGTGCCAGCCGGGACAGGGGGCGCGGTAGCACTGAAGCTTTCTTT. Encoded protein: CASRDRGRGSTEAFF.

CDR3 amino acids: CASSQGTSGRIVYEQYF. The CDR3 region has the DNA TGTGCCAGCAGCCAGGGGACTAGCGGGAGGATCGTCTACGAGCAGTACTTC. This rearrangement joins TRBV3-1 (or the pseudogene TRBV3-2) to TRBJ2-7; 15 positions match TRBD2. CDR1 is LGHDT, CDR2 YNNKEL, per germline (reference sequence). The length of the CDR3 is 17 residues. V dropped 3 bases and J dropped 3; count of bases not matched to a gene: 6.

This chain joins TRBV9 and TRBJ1-3; D is unresolved. The germline V gene has CDR1 SGDLS and CDR2 YYNGEE. Trimming left V 4 bases short and J 0 bases short, with 14 bases between. CDR3 length: 16 residues. The CDR3 is CASSRVGGPSGNTIYF. The CDR3 DNA reads as TGTGCCAGCAGCCGGGTGGGAGGGCCCTCTGGAAACACCATATATTTT.

The chain joins TRBV5-5 to TRBJ1-3, with TRBD1 identical over 11 bases. CDR3 length: 17 amino acids. V lost 2 bases and J lost 0; bases outside the gene matches: 4. Germline V gives CDR1 SGHKS, CDR2 YYEKEE (reference sequence). The CDR3 nucleotides are TGTGCCAGCAGCTTCGGACAGGGGGCCATCTCTGGAAACACCATATATTTT. Amino acid sequence: CASSFGQGAISGNTIYF.

The J gene is TRBJ1-3, the V gene TRBV27; weak D call: TRBD1 (6 bases). CDR3 length: 16 amino acids. Trimming stripped 5 bases from V and 0 bases from J, with 14 bases between. Germline V gene data show CDR1 as MNHEY and CDR2 as SMNVEV (reference sequence). The CDR3 loop reads CASSPTGLGSGNTIYF. DNA for the CDR3: TGTGCCAGCAGTCCCACAGGGTTAGGCTCTGGAAACACCATATATTTT.

The chain carries TRBV5-1 and TRBJ2-7, with 7 bases fitting TRBD1. CDR3 length equals 14 residues. Unmatched junction bases numbered 6, after V lost 3 bases and J lost 3 bases. Per germline, CDR1 SGHRS and CDR2 YFSETQ. The CDR3 DNA follows: TGCGCCAGCAGCTCGCCGGGACAGATCTACGAGCAGTACTTC. The encoded protein is CASSSPGQIYEQYF.

The genes are TRBV27 and TRBJ2-7; D is uncertain. The CDR3 runs to 13 residues. V lost 3 bases, J lost 0 bases, and 6 bases lay in between. Germline loops: CDR1 MNHEY, CDR2 SMNVEV (reference sequence). This CDR3 is CASSLYSSYEQYF. CDR3 nucleotide sequence: TGTGCCAGCAGTTTGTATAGCTCCTACGAGCAGTACTTC.

This chain links TRBV5-1 with TRBJ1-3; no clear D. Germline V CDR1 and CDR2: SGHRS, YFSETQ. The CDR3 extends over 18 amino acids. Trimming stripped 0 bases from V and 0 bases from J, with 16 bases between. The chain's CDR3 is CASSLEGGRSSSGNTIYF. The CDR3, as DNA: TGCGCCAGCAGCTTGGAGGGAGGAAGGTCAAGCTCTGGAAACACCATATATTTT.

CDR3 coding DNA: TGTGCCAGCTTGAGCTCCTACGAGCAGTACTTC. Its translation: CASLSSYEQYF. The rearrangement uses TRBV6-5 and TRBJ2-7; D unclear. Germline values: CDR1 MNHEY, CDR2 SVGAGI. This CDR3 is built from 11 residues. Trimming shortened V by 8 bases and J by 0 bases, and 5 bases separated the two germline ends.

The chain links TRBV28 to TRBJ2-6, with 7 bases matching TRBD1. The CDR3 length is 16 residues. J was trimmed by 2 bases and V by 2 bases; bases with no gene match: 3. The germline gives CDR1 MDHEN, CDR2 SYDVKM. The CDR3 here is CASSLPGQAGANVLTF. In nucleotides, the CDR3 is TGTGCCAGCAGTTTACCTGGACAGGCTGGGGCCAACGTCCTGACTTTC.

The chain links TRBV7-9 to TRBJ1-2; 9 bases align to TRBD1. This CDR3 is 19 amino acids long. The germline V gene has CDR1 SEHNR and CDR2 FQNEAQ (reference sequence). After removal of 1 base from V and 6 bases from J, the junction contained 18 bases not matched to a gene. DNA for the CDR3: TGTGCCAGCAGCTTAGATGCCGTCCCGGCCTTTGGACAGGGGAATGGCTACACCTTC. This encodes CASSLDAVPAFGQGNGYTF.

V gene TRBV2 combines with J gene TRBJ1-5; D remains unclear. This CDR3 spans 15 amino acids. CDR1 is SNHLY and CDR2 is FYNNEI in the germline V gene. V was trimmed by 4 bases and J by 3 bases, leaving 13 bases between them. The CDR3 DNA reads as TGTGCCAGCAGTGTCGGGAATCCAGTCAATCAGCCCCAGCATTTT. Translating it yields CASSVGNPVNQPQHF.

The chain carries TRBV5-1 and TRBJ1-6; 8 bases line up with TRBD1. The CDR3 spans 15 residues. CDR1 SGHRS and CDR2 YFSETQ come from the germline V gene. After removal of 0 bases from V and 7 bases from J, the junction contained 3 bases not matched to a gene. The CDR3 region has the DNA TGCGCCAGCAGCTTGGGGCAGGGGGCGAATTCACCCCTCCACTTT. It translates to CASSLGQGANSPLHF.

The chain links TRBV6-2 or TRBV6-3 to TRBJ2-7, with no clear D. The CDR3 runs to 13 residues. V was clipped by 0 bases and J by 3 bases, with 6 bases between them. The germline V gene has CDR1 MNHEY and CDR2 SVGEGT. CDR3 in amino acids: CASSYSSVYEQYF. Written as DNA, the CDR3 is TGTGCCAGCAGTTACTCGTCCGTCTACGAGCAGTACTTC.

This chain links TRBV7-3 with TRBJ2-3, with D possibly being TRBD2 (6 bases). Trimming pared 5 bases from V and 0 bases from J, leaving 18 bases between. Germline V gene sequence: CDR1 SGHTA, CDR2 FQGTGA. This CDR3 is built from 17 residues. CDR3 DNA: TGTGCCAGCAGCGCCGGGGCACTAGGGACTAGCACAGATACGCAGTATTTT. It is translated as CASSAGALGTSTDTQYF. Looking up the rest from reference TRBV7-3 and TRBJ2-3 gives the full variable domain: GAGVSQTPSNKVTEKGKYVELRCDPISGHTALYWYRQSLGQGPEFLIYFQGTGAADDSGLPNDRFFAVRPEGSVSTLKIQRTERGDSAVYLCASSAGALGTSTDTQYFGPGTRLTVL.

CDR3 in DNA: TGTGCCAGCAAAGACGGCGGGGTAATCCAAAAGAACACTGAAGCTTTCTTT. Amino acids: CASKDGGVIQKNTEAFF. V is TRBV2 and J is TRBJ1-1; no clear D. This CDR3 is built from 17 residues. Trimming pared 7 bases from V and 1 base from J, leaving 22 bases between. The germline CDR1 and CDR2 sequences are SNHLY and FYNNEI.

This rearrangement joins TRBV7-3 to TRBJ2-1; TRBD2 agrees at 7 bases. CDR3 size: 14 residues. Germline loops: CDR1 SGHTA, CDR2 FQGTGA. V was pared by 5 bases and J by 6 bases, with 7 bases of the junction left unmatched. As DNA, the CDR3 is TGTGCCAGCAGCCGCGGACTAGATCCCAATGAGCAGTTCTTC. Its translation: CASSRGLDPNEQFF.

This chain links TRBV6-1 with TRBJ2-2, with TRBD1 identical over 7 bases. The CDR3 sequence is 17 residues long. V was pared by 0 bases and J by 0 bases, with 4 bases of the junction left unmatched. Germline assignment: CDR1 MNHNS and CDR2 SASEGT. The CDR3 DNA sequence: TGTGCCAGCAGTGAAGCTCAGACAGGGACGAACACCGGGGAGCTGTTTTTT. This gives the protein CASSEAQTGTNTGELFF.

V is TRBV27 and J is TRBJ1-1; 9 nucleotides agree with TRBD1. The length of the CDR3 is 17 residues. Germline loops: CDR1 MNHEY, CDR2 SMNVEV (reference sequence). Trimming removed 5 bases from V and 0 bases from J; junction bases left unmatched: 10. The CDR3 sequence: CASSLHRTGAVNTEAFF. The CDR3 DNA is TGTGCCAGCAGTCTCCATCGGACAGGGGCTGTGAACACTGAAGCTTTCTTT.

The V call is TRBV7-9, the J call TRBJ1-1; D is ambiguous. Trimming removed 7 bases at V and 5 bases at J, with 26 bases between. CDR1 SEHNR and CDR2 FQNEAQ come from the germline V gene (reference sequence). There are 17 residues in the CDR3. In nucleotides, the CDR3 is TGTGCCAGCACCGCGGCGTGGCCGACGGTCGGGGAAACTGAAGCTTTCTTT. This gives the protein CASTAAWPTVGETEAFF.

The gene calls are TRBV10-2 and TRBJ1-1; 9 nucleotides align to TRBD1. This CDR3 region has 13 residues. V was clipped by 7 bases and J by 5 bases; unmatched bases: 5. In germline, CDR1 is WSHSY, CDR2 SAAADI. CDR3 region: CASTRDRETEAFF. The CDR3 DNA follows: TGCGCCAGCACCCGGGACAGGGAAACTGAAGCTTTCTTT.

This clone turned up a few times. The chain is built from TRBV25-1 and TRBJ1-6, with D maybe TRBD1 (6 bases). The germline V gene has CDR1 MGHDK and CDR2 SYGVNS. V gave up 4 bases and J gave up 6 bases, with 13 bases separating them. This CDR3 is 15 amino acids long. The CDR3 loop reads CASSAFTGSNSPLHF. CDR3 in DNA: TGTGCCAGCAGTGCCTTTACAGGGAGTAATTCACCCCTCCACTTT. Variable domain in full (rest from reference TRBV25-1 and TRBJ1-6): EADIYQTPRYLVIGTGKKITLECSQTMGHDKMYWYQQDPGMELHLIHYSYGVNSTEKGDLSSESTVSRIRTEHFPLTLESARPSHTSQYLCASSAFTGSNSPLHFGNGTRLTVT.

The chain recombines TRBV2 with TRBJ2-2; 7 bases align to TRBD2. Germline assignment: CDR1 SNHLY and CDR2 FYNNEI. The V and J ends lost 3 bases and 1 base, in that order; junction bases with no gene match: 2. This CDR3 comprises 15 residues. The CDR3 DNA reads TGTGCCAGCAGTGAGACGGGGGGGAACACCGGGGAGCTGTTTTTT. It codes for CASSETGGNTGELFF.

The chain has TRBV5-1 and TRBJ1-6; 7 bases are a match to TRBD1. The germline CDR1 and CDR2 sequences are SGHRS and YFSETQ. The V and J ends lost 7 bases and 6 bases, in that order; junction bases with no gene match: 13. The CDR3 runs 16 residues. DNA for the CDR3: TGCGCCAGCGTAAAGAGCAGGGGGACATTTAATTCACCCCTCCACTTT. This translates into CASVKSRGTFNSPLHF. Based on the CDR3 plus reference TRBV5-1 and TRBJ1-6, the full variable domain is KAGVTQTPRYLIKTRGQQVTLSCSPISGHRSVSWYQQTPGQGLQFLFEYFSETQRNKGNFPGRFSGRQFSNSRSEMNVSTLELGDSALYLCASVKSRGTFNSPLHFGNGTRLTVT.

This sequence joins TRBV27 and TRBJ2-4; D is perhaps TRBD1 (5 bases). The germline CDR1 and CDR2 sequences are MNHEY and SMNVEV (reference sequence). V lost 0 bases to trimming and J lost 3 bases, with 12 bases between them. This CDR3 has 16 residues. CDR3 nucleotides: TGTGCCAGCAGTTTATCTACAGGATATGACAAAAACATTCAGTACTTC. Protein sequence: CASSLSTGYDKNIQYF.